This entry features one T cell receptor beta chain sequence. Its antigen is unknown. PCR employed 60 Vbeta and 13 Jbeta primers. Profiled with immunoSEQ multiplex PCR; TCRdb holds only in-frame clones, not every one. Of under 200,000 clones listed, approximately 86% are singletons. Germline V gene data show CDR1 as MDHEN and CDR2 as SYDVKM. The CDR3 totals 13 residues. The sample comes from a study of cytomegalovirus exposure and HLA in healthy donors. General observations from the study: In vitro assays verified that a few CMV-associated chains recognized CMV antigens specifically.

This clonotype originated in a woman younger than 45 in good health and CMV-seronegative. Sample: PBMCs. The J gene is TRBJ2-5, the V gene TRBV28; D is possibly TRBD2 (6 bases). The J call may be incorrect, as the DNA end agrees better with TRBJ2-7. The CDR3 here is CASSFGSRYEQYF. CDR3 in DNA: TGTGCCAGCAGTTTCGGGAGCCGCTACGAGCAGTACTTC.